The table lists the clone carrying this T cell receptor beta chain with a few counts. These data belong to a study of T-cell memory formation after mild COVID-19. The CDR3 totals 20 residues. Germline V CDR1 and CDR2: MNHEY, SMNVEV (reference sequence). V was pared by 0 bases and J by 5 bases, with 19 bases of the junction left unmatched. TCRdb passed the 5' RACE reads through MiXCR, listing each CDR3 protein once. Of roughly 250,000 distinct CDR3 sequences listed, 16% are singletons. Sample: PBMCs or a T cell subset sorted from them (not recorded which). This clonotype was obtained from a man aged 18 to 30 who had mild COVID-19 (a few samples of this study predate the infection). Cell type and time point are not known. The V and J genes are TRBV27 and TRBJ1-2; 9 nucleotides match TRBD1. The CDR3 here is CASSLSRGQGFFAFGYGYTF. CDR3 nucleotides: TGTGCCAGCAGTTTATCACGTGGACAGGGGTTTTTCGCGTTCGGGTATGGCTACACCTTC.